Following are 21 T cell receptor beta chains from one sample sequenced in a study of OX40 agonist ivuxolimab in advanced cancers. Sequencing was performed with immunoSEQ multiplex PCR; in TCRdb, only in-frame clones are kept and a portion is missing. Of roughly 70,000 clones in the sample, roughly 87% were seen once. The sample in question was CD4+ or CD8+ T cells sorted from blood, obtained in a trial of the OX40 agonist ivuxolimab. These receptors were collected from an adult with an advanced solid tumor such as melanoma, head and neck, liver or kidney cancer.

CDR3 bases: TGCGCCAGCAGCTACGGGCAGGGGACTGAAGCTTTCTTT. Its protein is CASSYGQGTEAFF. The V call is TRBV5-1, the J call TRBJ1-1; a possible D gene is TRBD1 (6 bases). Trimming removed 3 bases from V and 5 bases from J, with 11 bases in between. The CDR3 totals 13 residues. The germline CDR1 and CDR2 sequences are SGHRS and YFSETQ.

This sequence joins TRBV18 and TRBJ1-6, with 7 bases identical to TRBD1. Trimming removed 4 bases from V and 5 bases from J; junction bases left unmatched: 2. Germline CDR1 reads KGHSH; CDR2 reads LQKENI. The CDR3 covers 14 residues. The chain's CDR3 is CASSLGTDNSPLHF. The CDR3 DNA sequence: TGTGCCAGCTCACTTGGGACAGATAATTCACCCCTCCACTTT.

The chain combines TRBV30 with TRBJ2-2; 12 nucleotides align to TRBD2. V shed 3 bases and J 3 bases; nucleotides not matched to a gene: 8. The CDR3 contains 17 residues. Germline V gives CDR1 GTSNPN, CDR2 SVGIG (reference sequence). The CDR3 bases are TGTGCCTGGAGGACTAGCGGGAGACCTTTAGACACCGGGGAGCTGTTTTTT. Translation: CAWRTSGRPLDTGELFF. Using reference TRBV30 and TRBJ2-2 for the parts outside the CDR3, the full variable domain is SQTIHQWPATLVQPVGSPLSLECTVEGTSNPNLYWYRQAAGRGLQLLFYSVGIGQISSEVPQNLSASRPQDRQFILSSKKLLLSDSGFYLCAWRTSGRPLDTGELFFGEGSRLTVL.

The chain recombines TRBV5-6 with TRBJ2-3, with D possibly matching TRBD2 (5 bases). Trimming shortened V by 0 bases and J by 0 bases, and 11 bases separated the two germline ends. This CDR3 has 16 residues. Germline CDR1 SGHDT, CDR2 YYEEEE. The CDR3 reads CASSLAMGASTDTQYF. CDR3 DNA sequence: TGTGCCAGCAGCTTGGCGATGGGAGCGAGCACAGATACGCAGTATTTT.

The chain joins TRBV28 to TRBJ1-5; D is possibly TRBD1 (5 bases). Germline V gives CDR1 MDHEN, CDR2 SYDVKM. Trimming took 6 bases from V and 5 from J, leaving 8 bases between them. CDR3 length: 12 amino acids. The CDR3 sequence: CASRQVDQPQHF. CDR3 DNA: TGTGCCAGCAGACAGGTCGATCAGCCCCAGCATTTT.

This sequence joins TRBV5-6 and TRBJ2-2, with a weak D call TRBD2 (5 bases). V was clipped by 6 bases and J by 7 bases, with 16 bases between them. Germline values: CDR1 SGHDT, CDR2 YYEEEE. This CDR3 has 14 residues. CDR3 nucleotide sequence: TGTGCCAGCACCCCGACCTCTGGAGGCGGGGAGCTGTTTTTT. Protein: CASTPTSGGGELFF.

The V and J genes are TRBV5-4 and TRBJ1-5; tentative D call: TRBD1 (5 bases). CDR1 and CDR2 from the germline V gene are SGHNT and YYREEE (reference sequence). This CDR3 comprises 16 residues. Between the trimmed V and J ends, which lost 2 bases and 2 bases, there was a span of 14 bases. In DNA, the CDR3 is TGTGCCAGCAGCTTTGGAGGTGTAGGGGGCAATCAGCCCCAGCATTTT. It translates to CASSFGGVGGNQPQHF.

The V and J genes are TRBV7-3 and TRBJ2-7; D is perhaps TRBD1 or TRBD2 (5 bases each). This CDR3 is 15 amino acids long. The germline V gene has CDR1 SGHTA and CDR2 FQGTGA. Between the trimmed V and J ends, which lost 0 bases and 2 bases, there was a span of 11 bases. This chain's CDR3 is CASSLTGAGAYEQYF. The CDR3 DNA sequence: TGTGCCAGCAGCTTAACAGGGGCCGGGGCCTACGAGCAGTACTTC.

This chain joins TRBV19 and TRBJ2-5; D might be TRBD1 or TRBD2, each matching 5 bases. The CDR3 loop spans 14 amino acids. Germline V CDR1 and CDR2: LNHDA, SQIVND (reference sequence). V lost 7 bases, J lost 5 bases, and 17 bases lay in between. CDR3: CASKGPDSRETQYF. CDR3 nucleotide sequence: TGTGCCAGTAAGGGACCCGACAGTCGGGAGACCCAGTACTTC.

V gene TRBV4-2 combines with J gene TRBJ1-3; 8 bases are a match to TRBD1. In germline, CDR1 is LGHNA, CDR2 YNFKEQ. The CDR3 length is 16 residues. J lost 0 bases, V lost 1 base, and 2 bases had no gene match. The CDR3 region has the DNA TGTGCCAGCAGCCAAGGGGGACAGGCCTCTGGAAACACCATATATTTT. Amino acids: CASSQGGQASGNTIYF.

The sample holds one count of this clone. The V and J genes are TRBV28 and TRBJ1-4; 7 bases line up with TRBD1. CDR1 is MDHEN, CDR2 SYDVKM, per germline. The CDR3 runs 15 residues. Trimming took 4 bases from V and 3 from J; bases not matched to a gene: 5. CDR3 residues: CASSSEGAANEKLFF. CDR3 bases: TGTGCCAGCAGTTCCGAGGGGGCAGCTAATGAAAAACTGTTTTTT.

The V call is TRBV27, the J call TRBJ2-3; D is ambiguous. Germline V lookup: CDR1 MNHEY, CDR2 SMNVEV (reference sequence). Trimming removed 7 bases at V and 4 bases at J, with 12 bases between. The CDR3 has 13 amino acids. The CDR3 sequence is CASTTSYADTQYF. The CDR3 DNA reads TGTGCCAGCACTACCTCTTACGCAGATACGCAGTATTTT.

CDR3 coding DNA: TGTGCCAGCAGCTCACGGACAGGGGGCAGGGATGAGCAGTTCTTC. Amino acids: CASSSRTGGRDEQFF. The chain carries TRBV7-3 and TRBJ2-1, with 11 bases that match TRBD1. After removal of 4 bases from V and 8 bases from J, the junction contained 7 bases not matched to a gene. Per the germline V gene, CDR1 is SGHTA and CDR2 is FQGTGA. The CDR3 length is 15 residues.

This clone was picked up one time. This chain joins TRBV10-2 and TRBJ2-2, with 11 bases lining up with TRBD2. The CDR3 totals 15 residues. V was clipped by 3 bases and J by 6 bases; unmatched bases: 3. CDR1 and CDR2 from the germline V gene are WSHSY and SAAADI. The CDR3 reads CASSELAGASGELFF. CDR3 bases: TGCGCCAGCAGTGAACTAGCGGGAGCATCCGGGGAGCTGTTTTTT.

The chain's CDR3 is CASSYTSGNTIYF. In DNA, the CDR3 is TGTGCCAGCAGTTACACTTCTGGAAACACCATATATTTT. The chain joins TRBV6-6 to TRBJ1-3, with no clear D. Looked up from germline, CDR1 is MNHNY and CDR2 is SVGAGI (reference sequence). V dropped 2 bases and J dropped 1 base, with 3 bases sitting between them. This CDR3 has 13 amino acids.

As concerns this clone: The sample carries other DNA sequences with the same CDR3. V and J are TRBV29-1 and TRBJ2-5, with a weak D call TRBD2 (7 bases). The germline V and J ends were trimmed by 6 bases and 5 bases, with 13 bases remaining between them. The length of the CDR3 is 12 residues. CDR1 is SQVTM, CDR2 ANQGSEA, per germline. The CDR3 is CSVGGPGETQYF. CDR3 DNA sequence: TGCAGCGTGGGGGGGCCGGGGGAGACCCAGTACTTC.

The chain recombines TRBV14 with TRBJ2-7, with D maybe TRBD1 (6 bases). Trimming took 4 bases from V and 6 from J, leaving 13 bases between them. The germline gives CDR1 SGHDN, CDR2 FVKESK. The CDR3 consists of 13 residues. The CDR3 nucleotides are TGTGCCAGCAGCCGGAACAGGGTAGGCGAGCAGTACTTC. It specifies CASSRNRVGEQYF.

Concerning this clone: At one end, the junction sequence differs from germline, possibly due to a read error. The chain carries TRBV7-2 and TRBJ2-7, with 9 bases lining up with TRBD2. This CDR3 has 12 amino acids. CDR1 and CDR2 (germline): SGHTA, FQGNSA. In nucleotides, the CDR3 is TGTGCCAGCAGCTTAGTTGGGGGACTAGCCCACTTC. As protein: CASSLVGGLAHF.

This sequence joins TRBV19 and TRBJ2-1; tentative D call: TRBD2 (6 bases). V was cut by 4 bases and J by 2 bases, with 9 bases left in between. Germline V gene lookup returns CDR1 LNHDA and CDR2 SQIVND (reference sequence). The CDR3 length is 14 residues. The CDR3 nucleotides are TGTGCCAGTAGTACTAGCGAGGCCTACAATGAGCAGTTCTTC. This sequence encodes CASSTSEAYNEQFF.

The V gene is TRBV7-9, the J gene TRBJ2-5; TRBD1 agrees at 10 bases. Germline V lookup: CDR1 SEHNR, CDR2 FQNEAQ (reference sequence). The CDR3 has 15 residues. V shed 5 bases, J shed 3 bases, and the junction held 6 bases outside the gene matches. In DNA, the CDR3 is TGTGCCAGCAGCCTTACCGGGACAGGGGAAGAGACCCAGTACTTC. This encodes CASSLTGTGEETQYF.

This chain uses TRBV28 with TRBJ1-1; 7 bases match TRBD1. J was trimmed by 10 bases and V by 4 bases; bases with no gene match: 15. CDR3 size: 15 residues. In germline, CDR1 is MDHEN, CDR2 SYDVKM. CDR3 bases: TGTGCCAGCAGTTCCGGACAGGCTGGGGGTCGAAGAGCTTTCTTT. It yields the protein CASSSGQAGGRRAFF.